The following is a TCR beta chain sequence with its context. The antigen it binds to is not known. Base quality data are lacking; no much larger clone is found one base away. Library generation was performed with the immunoSEQ multiplex PCR assay. For the multiplex PCR, a mixture combining 60 forward primers for TCR Vbeta segments and 13 reverse primers for TCR Jbeta segments was used. Amplification of the CDR3 region of rearranged TCR beta genes was performed with a multiplex PCR assay on genomic DNA. Amplified TCR beta libraries were sequenced as 87-base-pair reads on the Illumina HiSeq System. Per the source publication's procedure: In a later analysis, roughly 80 million unique TCR beta chains were counted across the roughly 670 repertoires, and around 11 million of these chains were shared by at least two donors. A nearest-neighbor algorithm error-corrected the raw reads and collapsed the reads into unique sequences, merging closely related sequences to remove PCR and sequencing errors. V, D and J gene segments were assigned by aligning CDR3 sequences to IMGT reference sequences. For a sequence to be retained, at least a six-nucleotide match to both a V gene segment and a J gene segment was required. Rearrangements were called productive when the CDR3 lacked stop codons and stayed in frame with V and J; all others were non-productive. CDR3 was defined according to IMGT convention as the region running from the second conserved V-encoded cysteine to the conserved J-encoded phenylalanine. The earlier analysis of 500 to 600 of the donors excluded sequences that lacked an unambiguous match to a single V gene segment. In an earlier analysis of about 590 of the donors, a V segment was called functional when productive rearrangements were above 56.7%, and segregating when the standard deviation between donors exceeded 5%. A statistical classification framework was built to diagnose cytomegalovirus status from the catalog of TCR beta chain sequences. In a later analysis, V and J genes were assigned by comparing TCR nucleotide sequences against IMGT/GENE-DB human TR gene sequences. The TCRdist pipeline was used in a later analysis to assign CDR3 sequences and most-parsimonious VDJ recombination scenarios. A later analysis defined each TCR beta chain by its CDR3 amino acid sequence plus V-gene family, and excluded reads lacking a unique V-gene family. In a later analysis, 500 to 650 highly shared, low-generation-probability nucleotide sequences were removed to address suspected cross-contamination and a sequencing artifact. In a later analysis, a clonal expansion index was calculated for each public chain from normalized within-repertoire ranks of inferred template counts. Generation probabilities in a later analysis came from a VDJ recombination model fitted to out-of-frame rearrangements, and those results were checked against IGoR. A later analysis scored TCR-TCR, TCR-HLA and TCR-CMV co-occurrence with hypergeometric tests, applying a repertoire-size bias correction to TCR pairs. To estimate false discovery rates, a later analysis permuted the HLA or CMV assignments 20 times. In a later analysis, co-occurring TCRs were grouped with DBSCAN, and TCRdist sequence similarity was added when clustering was performed within HLA-allele-positive subsets. Co-occurrence clustering excluded repertoires with fewer than 30,000 or more than 120,000 public chains, plus five with anomalous nucleotide sharing. In TCRdb, the immuneACCESS table is reduced to in-frame sequences with V and J assigned. These tables do not hold every clone; where another copy was compared, an unresolved V gene accounts for under half, and the others remain unexplained. The D gene and trimming were derived from the DNA, and the V and J assignments and clone size from that table. Recorded for this sample are around 150,000 clones; around four fifths of them occurred a single time. Of the sample, about 2.6% is held by the ten largest clones.

The CDR3, from cysteine to phenylalanine, totals 14 residues. The kept DNA is CDR3 alone, 42 bases in frame from the first base. After removal of 3 bases from V and 4 bases from J, the junction retains 3 bases not matched to a gene. CDR1 and CDR2 are read off the germline V gene as SGHNT and YENEEA. In total, roughly 670 healthy bone marrow donors made up the cohort. At the time of sampling, all cohort members were nominally healthy, though unrecorded immune exposures were likely present. The donor tested CMV seronegative, placing the donor among the 352 seronegative members of the cohort. Every donor gave a peripheral blood sample, and the peripheral blood mononuclear cells from that sample were used for TCR beta sequencing. Genomic DNA was extracted from the blood cell samples with the Qiagen DNeasy Blood Extraction Kit. This sample is drawn from a study of cytomegalovirus exposure and HLA in healthy donors listed by TCRdb under 2017. About the investigation overall: An earlier analysis of some 600 of the donors reported approximately 300 Gb of sequence data and around 120 million unique TCR beta sequences obtained from roughly 180 million T cells. Across under 500 genotyped donors of the cohort, an average of roughly 250,000 unique TCR beta nucleotide sequences per donor were sequenced, and around 20% of those sequences were non-productive. Besides the first cohort of some 670 subjects, a separate validation cohort made up of 120 different subjects was used. Rather than using new phenotypic data, the later analysis identified candidate immune exposures from TCR beta sequences and from how often those sequences occurred across donors. A later analysis re-examined previously published TCR beta repertoires from just over 650 donors and added high-resolution HLA genotyping to investigate patterns of TCR occurrence. The aim of the study was to test whether cataloging public T cell receptors could identify signatures of past pathogen exposure. Typing coverage varied by locus: roughly 629-630 donors for A, B, C, DRB1 and DQB1; roughly 500 for DQA1; approximately 570 for DPA1; about 450 for DPB1. Donor age, sex, ethnicity and CMV serostatus were compiled together with the repertoire data. Among the approximately 420 genotyped donors, around 81% belonged to the genetic ancestry cluster associated with self-reported Caucasian donors. In an earlier analysis of a few hundred of the donors, high-throughput TCR beta sequencing was used to judge whether each TCR beta V gene segment behaved as functional or pseudogenic. An early release that covered more than 550 HLA-typed donors contained approximately 300 gigabases of sequencing data and some 87 million unique TCR sequences. The T cell repertoires of 666 subjects were profiled by immunosequencing and related to cytomegalovirus serostatus. A later genetic analysis used genome-wide SNP genotypes for 398 of the 666 donors, treating that subset as a discovery cohort. Both class I and class II loci were covered by HLA typing, at four-digit resolution. A handful of DR-DQ haplotypes were handled as single units for association and clustering because linkage in the cohort was strong. The study combined high-throughput TCR immunosequencing, statistical association of individual TCRs with disease status, and machine learning to predict cytomegalovirus infection status. Every repertoire in the discovery cohort had been generated on one and the same sequencing platform. Paper-wide results and their limitations: A further reported finding was that TCR beta sequences accurately predicted the HLA-A and HLA-B alleles for most subjects in the first cohort. Immune exposure information for the cohort was limited to CMV serostatus. A few of the identified cytomegalovirus-associated TCR beta chains were confirmed in vitro to be specific for cytomegalovirus antigens. A later genetic analysis reported fewer N-insertions in productive TCRs among donors in an Asian-associated ancestry cluster than the roughly 620-donor mean. In a later analysis, HLA-associated TCR beta chains showed more clonal expansion and lower generation probabilities than non-associated chains that were equally common. Strong co-occurrence of HLA alleles, especially DR and DQ, made assigning TCR associations to individual alleles difficult. Roughly uniform sequencing depth across donors was assumed in presence/absence analyses, although this assumption may not hold. Because counts were too low, seventeen rarely observed V segments, including chromosome 9 orphons, were excluded from the earlier analysis of some 590 of the donors. A later analysis reported that several top co-occurrence clusters appeared linked to parvovirus B19, influenza, CMV and Epstein-Barr virus. A total of roughly 160 TCR beta chains were listed by the study as associated with cytomegalovirus. HLA typing was unavailable for some donors at each locus, so association tests used only the typed subset. Specific HLA alleles were associated with roughly 17,000 TCR beta sequences at a false discovery rate of 0.05 in a later analysis. The sequencing pipeline was judged likely to have produced a cluster of highly shared sequence variants as a technical artifact. The classifier was reported to diagnose cytomegalovirus status with high specificity and sensitivity in both the original and validation cohorts. Broadly in line with IMGT annotations, most TCR beta V segments showed up in productive rearrangements about 90% or about 30% of the time in an earlier analysis of 450 to 600 of the donors. Across donors, most TCR sequences were observed very rarely, whereas some public TCRs were present in many individuals. Linkage disequilibrium might explain the correlated functional status among segregating V segments, but an unknown experimental factor could not be excluded. In a later genetic analysis, a missense DCLRE1C variant was associated with V-gene and J-gene trimming of TCR beta chains, and the association was replicated in an independent cohort. In a later analysis, TCR association rates were found to vary across HLA loci, with the most associated TCRs seen for DRB1 alleles and the fewest for HLA-C alleles. According to the authors, the approach could potentially be generalized to other disease states and immunological phenotypes. Some IMGT-functional V segments, including TRBV6-2 and TRBV6-3, could not be told apart with the 87-base-pair reads, so those segments were excluded. In this cohort, only TCR beta chains were sequenced, and detectable features were limited by the absence of alpha or paired-chain data. In a later analysis, most CMV-associated TCR beta chains were found to appear HLA-restricted, with HLA associations seemingly driven largely by CMV exposure.

The sequence is built from TRBV11-3 and TRBJ1-1, and TRBD1 aligns with 9 junction nucleotides. The TCR originated in a boy between 2 and 15 years old in good health and CMV-seronegative. Specimen: PBMCs. The nucleotide sequence is TGTGCCAGCAGCTTGGGACAGGGAAGCACTGAAGCTTTCTTT. This yields the protein CASSLGQGSTEAFF.